This paragraph reports one T cell receptor beta chain. The CDR3 runs 15 residues. The table came from immunoSEQ multiplex PCR; TCRdb's copy has only in-frame clones and leaves some out. This sample has some 150,000 clones, with approximately 90% found just once. This sample was included in a study of T cell responses to AZD1222 COVID-19 vaccine. This receptor was identified in an adult who had recovered from COVID-19. This sequence joins TRBV1 and TRBJ2-7; the table's D call, TRBD1, has no DNA check behind it. TRBV1 is recorded as a pseudogene. Sequencing used peripheral blood, obtained after recovery from COVID-19. The CDR3 DNA is TGCACCAGCAGCCAAGATCTGAGGACAGGCGAAGAGCAGTACTTC. Protein product: CTSSQDLRTGEEQYF.